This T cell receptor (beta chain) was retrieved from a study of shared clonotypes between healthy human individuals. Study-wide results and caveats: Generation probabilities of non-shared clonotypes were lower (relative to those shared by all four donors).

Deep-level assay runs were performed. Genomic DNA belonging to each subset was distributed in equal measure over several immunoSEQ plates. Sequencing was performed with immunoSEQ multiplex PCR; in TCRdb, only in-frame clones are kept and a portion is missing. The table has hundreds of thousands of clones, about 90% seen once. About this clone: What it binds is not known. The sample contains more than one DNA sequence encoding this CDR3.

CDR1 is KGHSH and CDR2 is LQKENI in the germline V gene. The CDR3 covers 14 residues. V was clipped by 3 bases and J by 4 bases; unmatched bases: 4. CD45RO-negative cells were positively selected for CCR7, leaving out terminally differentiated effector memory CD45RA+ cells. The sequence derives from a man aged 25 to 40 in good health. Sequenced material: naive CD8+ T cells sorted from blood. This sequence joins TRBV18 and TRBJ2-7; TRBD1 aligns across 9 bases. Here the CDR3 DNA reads TGTGCCAGCTCACCCGGACAGGGGTCTTACGAGCAGTACTTC. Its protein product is CASSPGQGSYEQYF. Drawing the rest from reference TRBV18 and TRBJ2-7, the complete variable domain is NAGVMQNPRHLVRRRGQEARLRCSPMKGHSHVYWYRQLPEEGLKFMVYLQKENIIDESGMPKERFSAEFPKEGPSILRIQQVVRGDSAAYFCASSPGQGSYEQYFGPGTRLTVT.